This T cell receptor (beta chain) was sequenced during a study of blood T cell repertoires in COVID-19. For the study at large: PBMCs, B-cell-depleted T cells, or T cells were the source of the cDNA or gDNA that made up the material.

The cohort comprised adults aged about 18 to 89 years residing in 20 to 25 US areas. Clones were sequenced by immunoSEQ multiplex PCR, and TCRdb holds only the in-frame ones, with some missing. This sample has 150,000 to 200,000 clones, with more than 85% found just once. Germline V gene lookup returns CDR1 SGHAT and CDR2 FQNNGV. Unmatched junction bases numbered 9, after V lost 2 bases and J lost 3 bases. The CDR3 loop spans 16 amino acids. Material for sequencing was PBMCs or T cells enriched from blood (not recorded which). The sequence was collected from a woman aged 45-59 years who had recovered from COVID-19. The chain links TRBV11-2 to TRBJ2-5; 7 nucleotides match TRBD2. CDR3: CASSLYGAGTKETQYF. DNA of the CDR3: TGTGCCAGCAGCTTATACGGCGCCGGGACTAAAGAGACCCAGTACTTC.